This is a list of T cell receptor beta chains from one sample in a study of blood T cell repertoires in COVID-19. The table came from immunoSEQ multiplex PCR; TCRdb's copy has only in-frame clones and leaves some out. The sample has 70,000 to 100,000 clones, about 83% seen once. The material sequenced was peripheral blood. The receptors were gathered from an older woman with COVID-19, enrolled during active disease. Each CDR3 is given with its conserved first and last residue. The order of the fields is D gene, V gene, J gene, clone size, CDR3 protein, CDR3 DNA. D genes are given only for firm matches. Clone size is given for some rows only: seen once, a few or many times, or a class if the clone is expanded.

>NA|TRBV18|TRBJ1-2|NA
CASSLPDGAFNYGYTF
TGTGCCAGCTCACTCCCGGATGGGGCCTTTAACTATGGCTACACCTTC
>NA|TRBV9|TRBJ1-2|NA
CASSAYSYGYTF
TGTGCCAGCAGTGCATACAGCTATGGCTACACCTTC
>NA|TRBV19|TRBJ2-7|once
CASSPDSSFYEQYF
TGTGCCAGTAGCCCGGACAGCTCCTTCTACGAGCAGTACTTC
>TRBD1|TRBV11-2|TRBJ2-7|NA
CASSLDSGQGWAEQYF
TGTGCCAGCAGCTTAGATTCGGGACAGGGGTGGGCCGAGCAGTACTTC
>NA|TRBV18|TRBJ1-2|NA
CASSPRGAGYTF
TGTGCCAGCTCACCACGGGGAGCTGGCTACACCTTC
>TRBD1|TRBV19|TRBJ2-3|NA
CASSSGQGVGILDTQYF
TGTGCCAGTAGTAGCGGACAGGGAGTGGGCATTTTGGATACGCAGTATTTT
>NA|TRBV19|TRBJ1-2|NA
CASIQGGENGYTF
TGTGCCAGTATACAGGGTGGAGAAAATGGCTACACCTTC
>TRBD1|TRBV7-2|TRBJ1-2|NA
CASSGRDRVYGYTF
TGTGCCAGCAGCGGCCGGGACAGGGTTTATGGCTACACCTTC
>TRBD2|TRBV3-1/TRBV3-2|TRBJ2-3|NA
CASSQVILAGESTDTQYF
TGTGCCAGCAGCCAAGTCATCCTAGCGGGGGAAAGCACAGATACGCAGTATTTT
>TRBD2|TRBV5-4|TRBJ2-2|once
CASSLLAGLRGELFF
TGTGCCAGCAGCTTGCTAGCGGGGCTCAGAGGGGAGCTGTTTTTT
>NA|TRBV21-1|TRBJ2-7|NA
CASHRSVSYEQYF
TGTGCCAGCCACAGGTCGGTGTCCTACGAGCAGTACTTC
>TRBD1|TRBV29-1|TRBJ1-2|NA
CSVGEDREHGYTF
TGCAGCGTTGGAGAAGACAGGGAGCATGGCTACACCTTC
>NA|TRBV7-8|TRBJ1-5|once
CASSFSTVYSNQPQHF
TGTGCCAGCAGCTTTTCGACAGTCTATAGCAATCAGCCCCAGCATTTT
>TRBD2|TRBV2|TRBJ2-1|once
CASRAIAGGSNEQFF
TGTGCCAGCAGAGCTATAGCGGGGGGCAGCAATGAGCAGTTCTTC
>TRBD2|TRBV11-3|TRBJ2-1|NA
CASSPRLAGNNEQFF
TGTGCCAGCAGCCCCAGACTAGCGGGGAACAATGAGCAGTTCTTC
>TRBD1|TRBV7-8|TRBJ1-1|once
CASSLGDSNTEAFF
TGTGCCAGCAGCTTAGGGGACAGCAACACTGAAGCTTTCTTT
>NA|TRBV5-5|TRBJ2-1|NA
CASSPRGAAEQFF
TGTGCCAGCAGCCCCCGGGGGGCCGCTGAGCAGTTCTTC